Below, one T cell receptor (beta chain) is given with its context. Germline V gene lookup returns CDR1 MRHNA and CDR2 SNTAGT. V shed 5 bases, J shed 6 bases, and the junction held 6 bases outside the gene matches. The CDR3 contains 13 residues. Produced via immunoSEQ multiplex PCR; TCRdb's table is partial and in-frame only. Seen here are a few hundred thousand clones, roughly nine tenths observed once, and the top ten hold around 5.9%. The sample originates from a study of blood T cell repertoires in COVID-19. Study details: Some COVID-19 samples were acute and others convalescent; all came from the United States, Italy and Spain.

The receptor's source is a man between 60 and 70 years old with acute or convalescent COVID-19. V and J are TRBV6-4 and TRBJ1-2, with 7 nucleotides matching TRBD1. The sample comprised peripheral blood. CDR3 coding DNA: TGTGCCAGCAGTACGACAGGGATAGATGGCTACACCTTC. This encodes CASSTTGIDGYTF.